Sequencing of this T cell receptor (beta chain) was carried out in a study of sequential checkpoint blockade in melanoma. Produced via immunoSEQ multiplex PCR; TCRdb's table is partial and in-frame only. In the table there are some 19,000 clones, under 80% of which are singletons. This clone has only a few counts. V shed 0 bases, J shed 2 bases, and the junction held 8 bases outside the gene matches. This CDR3 has 17 residues. CDR1 SGHNT and CDR2 YYREEE come from the germline V gene (reference sequence). Described treatment: randomized to nivolumab then ipilimumab (arm A) or the reverse (arm B). Live CD3+CD8+ CD19− CD56− cells were sorted from PBMCs.

Sequencing was performed on CD8+ T cells sorted from blood (inferred from file names), taken from a patient given nivolumab and ipilimumab in sequence. The TCR sequence derives from a human donor with melanoma. The chain links TRBV5-4 to TRBJ2-3; 8 bases are shared with TRBD1. The CDR3, as DNA: TGTGCCAGCAGCTTGGATCCCCAGGGGGCGATCACAGATACGCAGTATTTT. It codes for CASSLDPQGAITDTQYF.